This TCR beta chain was sequenced in a study of T cell responses to AZD1222 COVID-19 vaccine. Whole-study findings and limits: The donors showed a predominance of white British ancestry and of females, with possible underestimation of clonal diversity.

The germline V gene has CDR1 KGHSH and CDR2 LQKENI. The germline V and J ends were trimmed by 4 bases and 2 bases, with 14 bases remaining between them. This CDR3 has 15 residues. For this clone: Its specificity is unknown.

TCRdb's table, derived via immunoSEQ multiplex PCR, lists solely in-frame clones and lacks some. The sample consists of around 170,000 clones, about nine tenths of them appearing once. The sequencing here drew on peripheral blood, taken on day 0 of AZD1222 vaccination. The chain couples TRBV18 to TRBJ1-2; D perhaps matches TRBD1 (5 bases). The clonotype originates from an adult in good health. In nucleotides, the CDR3 is TGTGCCAGCTCACAAAAGCCCGACAGAAACTATGGCTACACCTTC. Translation gives CASSQKPDRNYGYTF.